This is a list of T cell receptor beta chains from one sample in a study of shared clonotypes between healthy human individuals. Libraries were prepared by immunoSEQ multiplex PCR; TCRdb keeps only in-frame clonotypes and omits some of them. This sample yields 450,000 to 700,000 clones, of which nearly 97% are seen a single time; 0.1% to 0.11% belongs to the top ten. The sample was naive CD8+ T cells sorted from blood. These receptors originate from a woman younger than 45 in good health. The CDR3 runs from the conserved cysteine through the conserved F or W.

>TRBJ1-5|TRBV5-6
CASSSMFGHQPQHF
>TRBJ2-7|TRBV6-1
CASSESGYEQYF
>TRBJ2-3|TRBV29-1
CSLKVGGAGVWTDTQYF
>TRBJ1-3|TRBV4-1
CASRQSNSGNTIYF
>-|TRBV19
CASSLQGDYEQYF
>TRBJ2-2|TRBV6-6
CASSYSSPGELFF
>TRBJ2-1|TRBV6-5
CASSSLSARNEQFF
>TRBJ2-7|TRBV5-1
CASSLETSGSPTYEQYF
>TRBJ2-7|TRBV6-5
CASSSGTMFYEQYF
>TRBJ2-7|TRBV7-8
CASAGPYEQYF
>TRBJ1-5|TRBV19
CASSIDLEEQPQHF
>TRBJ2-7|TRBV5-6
CASSGKSSNEQYF
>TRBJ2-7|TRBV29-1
CSVRGGRMDLVYEQYF
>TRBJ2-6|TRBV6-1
CASSERLLGTSYSGANVLTF
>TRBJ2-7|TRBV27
CASSLSGISSYEQYF
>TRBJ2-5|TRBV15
CATSRVGEEVTQYF
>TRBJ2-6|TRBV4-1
CASSQDAGVTGANVLTF
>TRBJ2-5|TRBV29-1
CSVDSGQGEETQYF
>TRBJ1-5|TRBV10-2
CASSEQAGRYQPQHF
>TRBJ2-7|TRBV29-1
CSVERETGSARYEQYF
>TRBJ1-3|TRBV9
CASSVVSRPMSGNTIYF
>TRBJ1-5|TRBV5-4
CASSLDSNQPQHF
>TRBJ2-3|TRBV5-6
CASSKQAKRTDTQYF
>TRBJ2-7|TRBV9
CASSVADGTYEQYF
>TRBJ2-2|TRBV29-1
CSVVGIRTGELFF
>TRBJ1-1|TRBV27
CASSSRTEAFF
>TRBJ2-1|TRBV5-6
CASSRLLGGWEQFF
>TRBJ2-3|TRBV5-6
CASSLAKGRLTDTQYF
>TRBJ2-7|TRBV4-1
CASSQEAYEQYF
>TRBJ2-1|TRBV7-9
CASSLGGPNEQFF
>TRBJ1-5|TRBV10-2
CASSEGPGDRNQPQHF
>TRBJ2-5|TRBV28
CASRAGSQETQYF
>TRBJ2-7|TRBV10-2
CASSPSRGYEQYF
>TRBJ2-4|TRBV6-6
CASSGGGIENIQYF
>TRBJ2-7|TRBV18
CASSPGTGYEQYF
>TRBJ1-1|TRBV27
CASSFLKNTEAFF